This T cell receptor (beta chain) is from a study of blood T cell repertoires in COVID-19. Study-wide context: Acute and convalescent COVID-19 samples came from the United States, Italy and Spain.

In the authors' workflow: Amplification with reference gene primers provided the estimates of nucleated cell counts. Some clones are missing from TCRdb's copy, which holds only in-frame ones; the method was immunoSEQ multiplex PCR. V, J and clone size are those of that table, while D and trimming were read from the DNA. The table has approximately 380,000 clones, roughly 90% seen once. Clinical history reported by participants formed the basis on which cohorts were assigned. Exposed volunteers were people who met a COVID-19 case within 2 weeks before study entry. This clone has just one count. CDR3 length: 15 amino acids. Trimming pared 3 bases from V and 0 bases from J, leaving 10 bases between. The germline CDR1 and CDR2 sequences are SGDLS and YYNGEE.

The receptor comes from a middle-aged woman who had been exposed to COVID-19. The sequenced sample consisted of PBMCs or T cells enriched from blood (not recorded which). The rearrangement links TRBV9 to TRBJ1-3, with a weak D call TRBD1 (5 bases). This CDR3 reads CASSETDLSGNTIYF. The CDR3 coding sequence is TGTGCCAGCAGCGAGACAGATCTCTCTGGAAACACCATATATTTT.